These T cell receptor beta chains were read from a single sample in a study of Ad26.COV2.S vaccination and SARS-CoV-2 variants. Assay used: immunoSEQ multiplex PCR; TCRdb lists only in-frame clones, some missing. The table shows 300,000 to 350,000 clones, with around four fifths occurring only once. Sequences were derived from peripheral blood, sampled in a trial of Ad26.COV2.S vaccine versus placebo. The receptors were gathered from a person between 18 and 65 years old who received the Ad26.COV2.S COVID-19 vaccine or a placebo. The conserved cysteine and the conserved F or W are not part of the CDR3 here. Each record gives: V gene, CDR3 protein.

v_call: TRBV28
cdr3_aa: ASSAGTGGLRSYT

v_call: TRBV2
cdr3_aa: ASSGVSGPNTGELF

v_call: TRBV3-1/TRBV3-2
cdr3_aa: ASSQAGIDEQY

v_call: TRBV19
cdr3_aa: ASSINQVNEQF

v_call: TRBV19
cdr3_aa: ASSTTGGGGYT

v_call: TRBV5-4
cdr3_aa: ASSLPGQGAYEQY

v_call: TRBV19
cdr3_aa: ASSPRQGLELGTEAF

v_call: TRBV10-2
cdr3_aa: ASSESIRGTDTQY

v_call: TRBV7-8
cdr3_aa: ASRRGTRDRVLANTEAF

v_call: TRBV6-6
cdr3_aa: ASSPFPGTSGGAQETQY